The rows below give T cell receptor beta chains drawn from one sample of a study of identical twins. TCRdb analysed the 5' RACE reads with MiXCR anew, one entry per CDR3 protein. Seen here are approximately 680,000 distinct CDR3 sequences, about 7.6% observed once, and the top ten hold roughly 1.6%. The data were also submitted as part of a second study, on yellow fever vaccine responses in identical twins.

Sequencing was performed on PBMCs. The receptor source for this set is a young woman in good health. Both conserved end residues are part of each CDR3. The D gene is left open where the match is weak. Only part of the rows carry a size: once, few, many, or a class if the clone is expanded.

j_gene	d_gene	abundance	v_gene	CDR3aa	CDR3nt
TRBJ1-2	.	many	TRBV4-1	CASSQPGNFYGYTF	TGCGCCAGCAGCCAACCCGGGAACTTCTATGGCTACACCTTC
TRBJ2-1	TRBD2	many	TRBV20-1	CSATGLAEGNEQFF	TGCAGTGCCACGGGACTAGCGGAAGGGAATGAGCAGTTCTTC
TRBJ2-2	.	few	TRBV10-3	CAIRETGYTGELFF	TGTGCCATCAGGGAAACAGGGTACACCGGGGAGCTGTTTTTT
TRBJ2-7	TRBD1	.	TRBV7-6	CASSTPGTGKQYF	TGTGCCAGCAGCACCCCCGGGACAGGGAAGCAGTACTTC
TRBJ1-3	.	few	TRBV24-1	CATSDLGNSGNTIYF	TGTGCCACCAGTGATCTAGGTAACTCTGGAAACACCATATATTTT
TRBJ2-3	.	few	TRBV19	CACSTFTDTQYF	TGTGCCTGTAGTACCTTCACAGATACGCAGTATTTT
TRBJ2-7	.	many	TRBV3-1	CASSQAGLAYEQYF	TGTGCCAGCAGCCAAGCGGGATTGGCCTACGAGCAGTACTTC
TRBJ1-1	TRBD1	few	TRBV10-3	CAIAQTGKVGDTEAFF	TGTGCCATCGCCCAGACAGGGAAGGTTGGGGACACTGAAGCTTTCTTT
TRBJ2-5	.	few	TRBV28	CASSLLRWETQYF	TGTGCCAGCAGTCTCCTAAGGTGGGAGACCCAGTACTTC
TRBJ2-2	TRBD2	few	TRBV14	CASSQRLAGGPRTGELFF	TGTGCCAGCAGCCAAAGACTAGCGGGGGGGCCTCGCACCGGGGAGCTGTTTTTT
TRBJ1-2	.	many	TRBV12-3/TRBV12-4	CASSFRLGYTF	TGTGCCAGCAGTTTTCGTCTAGGCTACACCTTC
TRBJ2-1	TRBD2	few	TRBV20-1	CSASPPAGGGNEQFF	TGCAGTGCTTCCCCCCCAGCGGGAGGGGGGAATGAGCAGTTCTTC
TRBJ1-3	.	many	TRBV7-9	CASHHRVGNTIYF	TGTGCCAGCCACCACAGGGTCGGAAACACCATATATTTT
TRBJ2-2	.	many	TRBV29-1	CSVLFRSEETGELFF	TGCAGCGTTCTCTTCCGGTCTGAGGAGACCGGGGAGCTGTTTTTT
TRBJ1-1	.	few	TRBV10-3	CAISESALEAFF	TGTGCCATCAGTGAGTCGGCGCTTGAAGCTTTCTTT
TRBJ2-7	.	.	TRBV27	CASSPPGRITYEQYF	TGTGCCAGCAGTCCACCGGGACGGATTACCTACGAGCAGTACTTC
TRBJ2-2	TRBD2	many	TRBV4-1	CASSQAGTGELFF	TGTGCCAGCAGCCAAGCGGGAACCGGGGAGCTGTTTTTT
TRBJ1-5	TRBD1	few	TRBV29-1	CSVLDRDGDSNQPQHF	TGCAGCGTTCTCGACAGGGATGGTGATAGCAATCAGCCCCAGCATTTT
TRBJ2-1	TRBD2	.	TRBV18	CASSPPKLAGGLLAGGSSNEQFF	TGTGCCAGCTCACCACCCAAACTAGCGGGGGGCCTACTAGCGGGAGGCTCTTCCAATGAGCAGTTCTTC
TRBJ1-2	.	.	TRBV12-3/TRBV12-4	CASSLDFNRVGYTF	TGTGCCAGCAGTTTAGACTTTAACAGGGTGGGCTACACCTTC
TRBJ1-1	.	once	TRBV20-1	CSLTRMVNTEAFF	TGCAGCCTGACAAGGATGGTGAACACTGAAGCTTTCTTT
TRBJ1-6	TRBD1	.	TRBV12-3/TRBV12-4	CASRAQGGLYSPLHF	TGTGCCAGCAGGGCCCAGGGGGGGCTCTATTCACCCCTCCACTTT
TRBJ1-1	.	many	TRBV5-1	CASSYRTNTEAFF	TGCGCCAGCAGCTATAGGACAAACACTGAAGCTTTCTTT
TRBJ2-1	.	few	TRBV15	CATSRDRVASYNEQFF	TGTGCCACCAGCAGAGACAGGGTGGCCTCCTACAATGAGCAGTTCTTC
TRBJ2-3	TRBD2	few	TRBV20-1	CSARPPGRSTDTQYF	TGCAGTGCTCGACCCCCCGGGAGGAGCACAGATACGCAGTATTTT
TRBJ2-7	.	few	TRBV5-1	CASSSGARASYEQYF	TGCGCCAGCAGCTCGGGAGCCAGGGCTTCTTACGAGCAGTACTTC
TRBJ2-7	TRBD2	many	TRBV6-1	CASSDLAGSSYEQYF	TGTGCCAGCAGTGATCTAGCGGGGAGCTCCTACGAGCAGTACTTC
TRBJ2-2	TRBD2	many	TRBV12-3/TRBV12-4	CASSPLAGGLGGELFF	TGTGCCAGCAGTCCTCTAGCGGGAGGCTTAGGGGGGGAGCTGTTTTTT
TRBJ2-5	.	many	TRBV6-6	CASGRGGETQYF	TGTGCCAGCGGCAGGGGGGGGGAGACCCAGTACTTC
TRBJ2-1	.	.	TRBV28	CASSLAGPFWEQFF	TGTGCCAGCAGTTTAGCGGGGCCCTTTTGGGAGCAGTTCTTC
TRBJ2-7	.	many	TRBV6-5	CASSYFRGTYEQYF	TGTGCCAGCAGTTATTTTCGGGGTACCTACGAGCAGTACTTC
TRBJ2-1	TRBD1	.	TRBV19	CASSRDRGGEQFF	TGTGCCAGTAGTAGGGACAGGGGTGGTGAGCAGTTCTTC
TRBJ2-1	.	.	TRBV7-2	CASSLAVTYNEQFF	TGTGCCAGCAGCTTAGCTGTAACCTACAATGAGCAGTTCTTC
TRBJ2-1	TRBD2	.	TRBV5-1	CASSLGGGGATYNEQFF	TGCGCCAGCTCCCTAGGCGGCGGGGGGGCCACCTACAATGAGCAGTTCTTC
TRBJ2-6	.	.	TRBV12-3/TRBV12-4	CASSPRGSGGANVLTF	TGTGCCAGCAGCCCCCGGGGGTCTGGTGGGGCCAACGTCCTGACTTTC
TRBJ2-2	TRBD1	many	TRBV5-1	CASSPTGGYTGELFF	TGCGCCAGCAGCCCGACAGGGGGCTACACCGGGGAGCTGTTTTTT
TRBJ2-3	TRBD2	many	TRBV29-1	CSAPGTSGALDTQYF	TGCAGCGCCCCAGGGACTAGCGGGGCCCTTGATACGCAGTATTTT
TRBJ2-1	.	few	TRBV7-8	CASSLVRVNNEQFF	TGTGCCAGCAGCTTAGTCAGAGTCAACAATGAGCAGTTCTTC
TRBJ2-3	TRBD1	.	TRBV12-3/TRBV12-4	CASSMTGEDTQYF	TGTGCCAGCAGTATGACAGGGGAAGATACGCAGTATTTT
TRBJ1-5	TRBD1	many	TRBV4-1	CASSLLRRGRGNQPQHF	TGCGCCAGCAGCCTCCTGAGAAGGGGGCGCGGCAATCAGCCCCAGCATTTT
TRBJ2-1	TRBD2	.	TRBV5-1	CASSPLADSTYNEQFF	TGCGCCAGCAGCCCCCTAGCGGATAGCACCTACAATGAGCAGTTCTTC
TRBJ1-2	.	many	TRBV3-1	CASSQDLTPYGYTF	TGTGCCAGCAGCCAAGATCTGACACCCTATGGCTACACCTTC
TRBJ2-5	TRBD1	.	TRBV5-1	CASSTGTAIPNTYF	TGCGCCAGCAGCACCGGGACAGCGATCCCAAATACTTACTTC
TRBJ2-7	.	few	TRBV20-1	CSASGNNYEQYF	TGCAGTGCTAGCGGAAACAACTACGAGCAGTACTTC
TRBJ2-3	.	many	TRBV20-1	CSARDSDRPDTQYF	TGCAGTGCTAGAGATTCAGACAGACCAGATACGCAGTATTTT
TRBJ1-1	.	many	TRBV7-2	CASMSRLNTEAFF	TGTGCCAGCATGAGCCGGTTGAACACTGAAGCTTTCTTT
TRBJ2-1	.	.	TRBV7-3	CASSLGASEYNEQFF	TGTGCCAGCAGCCTCGGGGCTAGCGAGTACAATGAGCAGTTCTTC
TRBJ1-2	TRBD1	few	TRBV27	CASSSTWTGRDGYTF	TGTGCCAGCAGTTCTACCTGGACAGGGAGGGATGGCTACACCTTC